These 5 T cell receptor beta chains came from one sample sequenced in a study of CD8 T cells in ankylosing spondylitis. TCRdb reprocessed the 5' RACE reads with MiXCR, giving one entry per CDR3 protein. The data hold around 100,000 distinct CDR3 sequences, with 20% to 30% observed a single time. Sequencing was done on a sample of synovial fluid, either unsorted or a sorted T cell fraction (not recorded which). The receptors originated from a male donor with ankylosing spondylitis.

The chain uses TRBV12-3 or TRBV12-4 and TRBJ2-3, with a tentative D call TRBD2 (5 bases). This CDR3 contains 14 residues. V lost 8 bases to trimming and J lost 2 bases, with 14 bases between them. CDR3 bases: TGTGCCAGCGCCGAACGGGGTTACACAGATACGCAGTATTTT. Translating it yields CASAERGYTDTQYF.

This clonotype counts as medium-sized. The chain carries TRBV7-8 and TRBJ2-7; either TRBD1 or TRBD2 may fit D (5 bases each). Germline V CDR1 and CDR2: SGHVS, FQNEAQ. CDR3 length equals 15 residues. Trimming took 5 bases from V and 0 from J, leaving 14 bases between them. CDR3 residues: CASSPGTFSSYEQYF. CDR3 in DNA: TGTGCCAGCAGCCCCGGGACCTTTAGCTCCTACGAGCAGTACTTC.

J is TRBJ2-7 and V is TRBV7-8, with TRBD2 identical over 9 bases. The CDR3 extends over 15 amino acids. CDR1 SGHVS and CDR2 FQNEAQ come from the germline V gene. Trimming took 0 bases from V and 6 from J; bases not matched to a gene: 6. CDR3: CASSLAGLREGEQYF. The CDR3 nucleotides read TGTGCCAGCAGCTTAGCGGGGTTGCGGGAGGGCGAGCAGTACTTC.

The rearrangement links TRBV7-6 to TRBJ1-5; the D gene is possibly TRBD1 (5 bases). V shed 1 base and J shed 3 bases, with 10 bases lying between them. The length of the CDR3 is 15 residues. The germline CDR1 and CDR2 sequences are SGHVS and FNYEAQ. CDR3 coding DNA: TGTGCCAGCAGCTTAGGGGTGGGGGACAATCAGCCCCAGCATTTT. Translation gives CASSLGVGDNQPQHF.

This clonotype was recorded at least ten times. V usage is TRBV11-2 and J usage is TRBJ2-1; 15 bases map to TRBD2. The length of the CDR3 is 16 residues. After removal of 5 bases from V and 5 bases from J, the junction contained 4 bases not matched to a gene. Germline CDR1 is SGHAT and CDR2 is FQNNGV. The CDR3 DNA reads as TGTGCCAGCAGCCCGGGACTAGCGGGGGGTAACAATGAGCAGTTCTTC. It is translated as CASSPGLAGGNNEQFF.